The rows below give T cell receptor beta chains drawn from one sample of a study of Graves' ophthalmopathy and Graves' hyperthyroidism. TCRdb reanalysed the multiplex PCR reads using MiXCR and keeps one entry per CDR3 protein. The table records hundreds of thousands of distinct CDR3 sequences, just over 40% of them present only once. Sequenced material: peripheral blood. Source of these receptors: an adult man with Graves' ophthalmopathy. Both conserved end residues are part of each CDR3. A D gene is named only where the DNA matches it firmly. For some rows the clone size is stated as once, few or many, or as a class when expanded; others skip it.

J gene: TRBJ1-2; clone size: NA; V gene: TRBV10-3; D gene: TRBD1; CDR3 protein: CAISATTGEEYGYTF; CDR3 DNA: TGTGCCATCAGTGCTACGACAGGGGAAGAATATGGCTACACCTTC
J gene: TRBJ1-1; clone size: many; V gene: TRBV19; D gene: NA; CDR3 protein: CASSLWGQNTEAFF; CDR3 DNA: TGTGCCAGTAGTCTCTGGGGACAGAACACTGAAGCTTTCTTT
J gene: TRBJ2-3; clone size: NA; V gene: TRBV10-3; D gene: TRBD1; CDR3 protein: CATRGQESTDTQYF; CDR3 DNA: TGTGCCACCAGAGGACAGGAGAGCACAGATACGCAGTATTTT
J gene: TRBJ1-1; clone size: NA; V gene: TRBV30; D gene: NA; CDR3 protein: CAWSVWSTEAFF; CDR3 DNA: TGTGCCTGGAGTGTATGGAGCACTGAAGCTTTCTTT
J gene: TRBJ1-2; clone size: NA; V gene: TRBV11-2; D gene: TRBD1; CDR3 protein: CASSPGTGGWYGYTF; CDR3 DNA: TGTGCCAGCAGCCCGGGGACAGGGGGCTGGTATGGCTACACCTTC
J gene: TRBJ2-7; clone size: few; V gene: TRBV5-1; D gene: TRBD2; CDR3 protein: CASSLRLAAYNYEQYF; CDR3 DNA: TGCGCCAGCAGCCTTAGACTAGCGGCATACAACTACGAGCAGTACTTC
J gene: TRBJ1-1; clone size: NA; V gene: TRBV27; D gene: NA; CDR3 protein: CASSILQASSFVAFF; CDR3 DNA: TGTGCCAGCAGTATCCTACAGGCTTCTTCCTTTGTGGCTTTCTTT
J gene: TRBJ2-5; clone size: NA; V gene: TRBV10-3; D gene: NA; CDR3 protein: CASSLDRRSGETQYF; CDR3 DNA: TGTGCCAGCAGTCTCGACAGGCGGAGCGGGGAGACCCAGTACTTC
J gene: TRBJ2-7; clone size: NA; V gene: TRBV6-2/TRBV6-3; D gene: NA; CDR3 protein: CASSYDDTISYEQYF; CDR3 DNA: TGTGCCAGCAGTTACGACGACACTATCTCCTACGAGCAGTACTTC
J gene: TRBJ1-6; clone size: NA; V gene: TRBV7-9; D gene: TRBD1; CDR3 protein: CASTSLQGVNSPLHF; CDR3 DNA: TGTGCCAGCACCTCCCTTCAGGGGGTGAATTCACCCCTCCACTTT
J gene: TRBJ1-2; clone size: many; V gene: TRBV7-2; D gene: NA; CDR3 protein: CASSPIPGRSDGYTF; CDR3 DNA: TGTGCCAGCAGCCCGATCCCCGGGAGGTCCGACGGCTACACCTTC
J gene: TRBJ2-3; clone size: NA; V gene: TRBV7-2; D gene: NA; CDR3 protein: CASRGYLQSTDTQYF; CDR3 DNA: TGTGCCAGCAGGGGGTATCTTCAGAGCACAGATACGCAGTATTTT
J gene: TRBJ1-3; clone size: many; V gene: TRBV7-9; D gene: NA; CDR3 protein: CASSQLQGASGNTIYF; CDR3 DNA: TGTGCCAGCAGCCAGCTACAGGGCGCCTCTGGAAACACCATATATTTT
J gene: TRBJ1-6; clone size: many; V gene: TRBV19; D gene: NA; CDR3 protein: CASSGVQVSGARTTPLHF; CDR3 DNA: TGTGCCAGTAGTGGTGTTCAAGTCTCAGGGGCGCGGACTACACCCCTCCACTTT
J gene: TRBJ1-5; clone size: NA; V gene: TRBV6-1; D gene: TRBD1; CDR3 protein: CASLQGGNQPQHF; CDR3 DNA: TGTGCCAGCTTACAGGGGGGCAATCAGCCCCAGCATTTT
J gene: TRBJ1-2; clone size: NA; V gene: TRBV25-1; D gene: TRBD1; CDR3 protein: CASSYGGGGQGNYGYTF; CDR3 DNA: TGTGCCAGCAGTTATGGGGGAGGGGGACAGGGTAACTATGGCTACACCTTC
J gene: TRBJ2-5; clone size: NA; V gene: TRBV7-9; D gene: NA; CDR3 protein: CASRPRDEETQYF; CDR3 DNA: TGTGCCAGCAGACCCCGGGACGAAGAGACCCAGTACTTC
J gene: TRBJ1-2; clone size: many; V gene: TRBV7-8; D gene: TRBD1; CDR3 protein: CASSPRTGRGYTF; CDR3 DNA: TGTGCCAGCAGCCCCCGGACAGGACGGGGCTACACCTTC
J gene: TRBJ1-4; clone size: NA; V gene: TRBV2; D gene: TRBD1; CDR3 protein: CASRTGTEEKLFF; CDR3 DNA: TGTGCCAGCAGAACCGGGACAGAAGAAAAACTGTTTTTT
J gene: TRBJ2-6; clone size: many; V gene: TRBV9; D gene: NA; CDR3 protein: CASSVMGSGANVLTF; CDR3 DNA: TGTGCCAGCAGCGTAATGGGCTCTGGGGCCAACGTCCTGACTTTC
J gene: TRBJ2-7; clone size: many; V gene: TRBV12-3/TRBV12-4; D gene: TRBD2; CDR3 protein: CASSTSGSEQYF; CDR3 DNA: TGTGCCAGCAGCACTAGCGGGAGCGAGCAGTACTTC
J gene: TRBJ2-3; clone size: few; V gene: TRBV7-8; D gene: NA; CDR3 protein: CASSLILDTQYF; CDR3 DNA: TGTGCCAGCAGCTTAATCTTGGATACGCAGTATTTT
J gene: TRBJ1-1; clone size: NA; V gene: TRBV29-1; D gene: NA; CDR3 protein: CSWEGTTEAFF; CDR3 DNA: TGCAGCTGGGAGGGGACCACTGAAGCTTTCTTT
J gene: TRBJ1-2; clone size: many; V gene: TRBV12-3/TRBV12-4; D gene: NA; CDR3 protein: CASSPAGSWGYTF; CDR3 DNA: TGTGCCAGCAGCCCCGCAGGCTCGTGGGGCTACACCTTC
J gene: TRBJ1-5; clone size: many; V gene: TRBV15; D gene: TRBD1; CDR3 protein: CATSRDGQVSQPQHF; CDR3 DNA: TGTGCCACCAGCAGAGATGGACAGGTCAGTCAGCCCCAGCATTTT
J gene: TRBJ1-5; clone size: many; V gene: TRBV2; D gene: NA; CDR3 protein: CAAGGGLHQPQHF; CDR3 DNA: TGTGCCGCCGGGGGAGGGCTACATCAGCCCCAGCATTTT
J gene: TRBJ1-5; clone size: NA; V gene: TRBV29-1; D gene: TRBD1; CDR3 protein: CSSPGTAGSPQHF; CDR3 DNA: TGCAGCTCACCCGGGACAGCGGGTTCGCCCCAGCATTTT
J gene: TRBJ2-7; clone size: many; V gene: TRBV12-3/TRBV12-4; D gene: TRBD1; CDR3 protein: CASSRSGTGVFEQYF; CDR3 DNA: TGTGCCAGCAGTCGAAGCGGGACAGGGGTTTTCGAGCAGTACTTC
J gene: TRBJ2-5; clone size: many; V gene: TRBV14; D gene: NA; CDR3 protein: CASSQVEPYQETQYF; CDR3 DNA: TGTGCCAGCAGCCAAGTAGAACCGTACCAAGAGACCCAGTACTTC
J gene: TRBJ1-2; clone size: many; V gene: TRBV5-1; D gene: NA; CDR3 protein: CASSADVGYSYGYTF; CDR3 DNA: TGCGCCAGCAGCGCGGATGTGGGCTATAGCTATGGCTACACCTTC
J gene: TRBJ1-1; clone size: many; V gene: TRBV5-1; D gene: NA; CDR3 protein: CASSVRPANTEAFF; CDR3 DNA: TGCGCCAGCAGCGTACGTCCGGCGAACACTGAAGCTTTCTTT
J gene: TRBJ1-5; clone size: NA; V gene: TRBV4-2; D gene: NA; CDR3 protein: CASSQGQDRHF; CDR3 DNA: TGTGCCAGCAGCCAAGGACAGGACAGGCATTTT
J gene: TRBJ2-5; clone size: few; V gene: TRBV7-3; D gene: NA; CDR3 protein: CASSSQGMETQYF; CDR3 DNA: TGTGCCAGCAGTTCACAGGGTATGGAGACCCAGTACTTC
J gene: TRBJ1-5; clone size: few; V gene: TRBV12-3/TRBV12-4; D gene: TRBD1; CDR3 protein: CASSFQGAQPQHF; CDR3 DNA: TGTGCCAGCAGTTTTCAGGGGGCCCAGCCCCAGCATTTT
J gene: TRBJ2-6; clone size: NA; V gene: TRBV29-1; D gene: TRBD1; CDR3 protein: CSVDGTGPNVLTF; CDR3 DNA: TGCAGCGTCGACGGGACAGGGCCTAACGTCCTGACTTTC